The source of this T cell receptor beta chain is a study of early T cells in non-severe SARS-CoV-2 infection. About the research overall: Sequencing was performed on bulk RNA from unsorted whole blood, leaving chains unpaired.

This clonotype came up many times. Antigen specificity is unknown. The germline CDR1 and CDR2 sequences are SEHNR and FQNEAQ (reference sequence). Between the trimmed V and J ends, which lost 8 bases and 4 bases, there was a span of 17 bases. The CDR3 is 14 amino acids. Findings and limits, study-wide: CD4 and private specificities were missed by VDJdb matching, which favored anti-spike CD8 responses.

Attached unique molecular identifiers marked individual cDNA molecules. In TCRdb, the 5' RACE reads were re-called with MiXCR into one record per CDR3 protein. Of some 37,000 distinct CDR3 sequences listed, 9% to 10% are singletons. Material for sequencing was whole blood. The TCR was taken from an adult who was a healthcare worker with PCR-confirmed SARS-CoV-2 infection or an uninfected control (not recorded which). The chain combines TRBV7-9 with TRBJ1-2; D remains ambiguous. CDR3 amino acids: CASRSKGYLYGYTF. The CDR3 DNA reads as TGTGCCAGCCGTTCGAAGGGCTACCTCTATGGCTACACCTTC.